A single sample gave rise to the 27 T cell receptor beta chains below, sequenced in a study of Ad26.COV2.S vaccination and SARS-CoV-2 variants. Treatment defined: around 19 received Ad26.COV2.S at low or high dose, single or two shots; about 5 received placebo; per-sample allocation not given. Samples were taken on day 63 after the first vaccine or placebo injection. Generated by immunoSEQ multiplex PCR, the TCRdb table keeps only in-frame clones and is missing some. This table has about 410,000 clones, 75% to 90% appearing once. This specimen consisted of peripheral blood, obtained in a trial of Ad26.COV2.S vaccine versus placebo. These receptors all stem from a person aged 18-60 years who received the Ad26.COV2.S COVID-19 vaccine or a placebo.

The chain joins TRBV6-2 or TRBV6-3 to TRBJ1-5; D not resolved. Trimming took 2 bases from V and 4 from J, leaving 9 bases between them. This CDR3 contains 14 residues. Germline CDR1 reads MNHEY; CDR2 reads SVGEGT. The CDR3 DNA reads as TGTGCCAGCAGTTACAGCCGTTATAATCAGCCCCAGCATTTT. It specifies CASSYSRYNQPQHF.

With regard to this clone: Within the sample, other DNA sequences also encode this same CDR3. The chain uses TRBV7-9 and TRBJ1-1; unclear D gene. V lost 0 bases and J 1 base, leaving 3 bases between the germline ends. The germline V gene encodes CDR1 SEHNR and CDR2 FQNEAQ (reference sequence). This CDR3 is built from 13 residues. For the CDR3, the DNA is TGTGCCAGCAGCTTAGCACCGAACACTGAAGCTTTCTTT. It is translated as CASSLAPNTEAFF.

The genes are TRBV30 and TRBJ1-5; the D is unclear. Trimming left V 2 bases short and J 6 bases short, with 17 bases between. Germline CDR1 and CDR2: GTSNPN and SVGIG (reference sequence). The CDR3 contains 15 residues. Written as DNA, the CDR3 is TGTGCCTGGAGTCTGGCCTCGGTCGGCGGTCAGCCCCAGCATTTT. Amino acids: CAWSLASVGGQPQHF.

CDR3 coding DNA: TGTGCCAGCAGGCCCGGGCCCCGGGAGACCCAGTACTTC. This sequence encodes CASRPGPRETQYF. The J gene is TRBJ2-5, the V gene TRBV7-9; D is undetermined. This CDR3 is 13 amino acids long. Germline V gene sequence: CDR1 SEHNR, CDR2 FQNEAQ (reference sequence). Trimming removed 6 bases at V and 5 bases at J, with 13 bases between.

This chain uses TRBV29-1 with TRBJ1-2; tentative D call: TRBD1 (6 bases). Trimming removed 7 bases at V and 4 bases at J, with 10 bases between. This CDR3 region has 11 residues. The germline V gene encodes CDR1 SQVTM and CDR2 ANQGSEA. This CDR3 reads CSARTVYGYTF. CDR3 coding DNA: TGCAGCGCGAGGACAGTCTATGGCTACACCTTC.

The genes are TRBV18 and TRBJ2-3; D unresolved. Germline CDR1 reads KGHSH; CDR2 reads LQKENI. The ends were cut back, 1 base at V and 4 bases at J, with 6 bases in the middle. The CDR3 loop spans 13 amino acids. CDR3 sequence reads: CASSPLESDTQYF. The CDR3 bases are TGTGCCAGCTCACCACTAGAGTCAGATACGCAGTATTTT.

The chain links TRBV7-9 to TRBJ2-4, with D maybe TRBD2 (5 bases). Germline CDR1 reads SEHNR; CDR2 reads FQNEAQ (reference sequence). The CDR3 runs to 13 residues. Trimming pared 5 bases from V and 3 bases from J, leaving 8 bases between. CDR3 nucleotides: TGTGCCAGCAGCCACGAGGGCAAAAACATTCAGTACTTC. It translates to CASSHEGKNIQYF. The whole variable domain, filled in from reference TRBV7-9 and TRBJ2-4, reads DTGVSQNPRHKITKRGQNVTFRCDPISEHNRLYWYRQTLGQGPEFLTYFQNEAQLEKSRLLSDRFSAERPKGSFSTLEIQRTEQGDSAMYLCASSHEGKNIQYFGAGTRLSVL.

The chain recombines TRBV5-1 with TRBJ1-1; 8 positions match TRBD1. The V gene end was trimmed by 2 bases and the J gene end by 1 base; junction bases not matched to a gene: 1. CDR1 SGHRS and CDR2 YFSETQ come from the germline V gene. This CDR3 is 14 amino acids long. Written as DNA, the CDR3 is TGCGCCAGCAGCTTTGGACAGGGGAACACTGAAGCTTTCTTT. This gives the protein CASSFGQGNTEAFF.

This chain uses TRBV27 with TRBJ2-3; TRBD2 might be the D (5 bases). Germline CDR1 and CDR2: MNHEY and SMNVEV (reference sequence). This CDR3 has 14 residues. V dropped 5 bases and J dropped 0 bases, with 9 bases sitting between them. In nucleotides, the CDR3 is TGTGCCAGCAGTCTAGCAAGGAGCACAGATACGCAGTATTTT. Translating gives CASSLARSTDTQYF.

This chain joins TRBV5-1 and TRBJ1-5; D call uncertain. This CDR3 has 16 residues. The V end lost 3 bases, the J end lost 0 bases, and 13 bases lay between the germline ends. CDR1 is SGHRS and CDR2 is YFSETQ in the germline V gene. Here the CDR3 reads CASSSTPSYSNQPQHF. As DNA, the CDR3 is TGCGCCAGCAGCTCCACACCGTCCTATAGCAATCAGCCCCAGCATTTT.

The rearrangement uses TRBV2 and TRBJ1-1, with a possible D match to TRBD1 (6 bases). Deletions cut 0 bases from V and 6 bases from J, with 17 bases between. CDR1 is SNHLY, CDR2 FYNNEI, per germline. This CDR3 contains 16 residues. CDR3 sequence reads: CASSEATITGIPEAFF. The DNA of the CDR3 is TGTGCCAGCAGTGAAGCTACGATTACAGGGATCCCTGAAGCTTTCTTT.

This clone was recorded once. The J gene is TRBJ2-3, the V gene TRBV10-2, with a weak D call TRBD2 (5 bases). The CDR3 length is 11 residues. The V and J ends lost 4 bases and 7 bases respectively, with 6 bases between them. Germline V gives CDR1 WSHSY, CDR2 SAAADI. This chain's CDR3 is CASSGGYTQYF. For the CDR3, the DNA is TGCGCCAGCAGTGGAGGGTATACGCAGTATTTT.

To note about this clone: The sample contains more than one DNA sequence encoding this CDR3. The chain combines TRBV5-4 with TRBJ2-2, with TRBD2 as a possible D gene (6 bases). Germline V gene data show CDR1 as SGHNT and CDR2 as YYREEE (reference sequence). V was trimmed by 4 bases and J by 0 bases, leaving 10 bases between them. The CDR3 has 15 amino acids. CDR3 nucleotide sequence: TGTGCCAGCAGCCCAGGGACTGCGAACACCGGGGAGCTGTTTTTT. Translation: CASSPGTANTGELFF.

There are a few counts of this clone. The genes are TRBV3-1 (or the pseudogene TRBV3-2) and TRBJ1-2; D is undetermined. CDR1 and CDR2 (germline): LGHDT, YNNKEL (reference sequence). The CDR3 length is 14 residues. Trimming pared 3 bases from V and 0 bases from J, leaving 8 bases between. The CDR3 sequence: CASSQIGSNYGYTF. The CDR3 bases are TGTGCCAGCAGCCAGATAGGGTCTAACTATGGCTACACCTTC.

Only one count was recorded for this clone. Here the CDR3 reads CASSLQGGAEKLFF. CDR3 DNA: TGTGCCAGCAGTCTACAGGGCGGAGCTGAAAAACTGTTTTTT. The chain has TRBV6-5 and TRBJ1-4, with D possibly matching TRBD1 (6 bases). The CDR3 has 14 amino acids. Trimming took 5 bases from V and 7 from J, leaving 14 bases between them. Per the germline V gene, CDR1 is MNHEY and CDR2 is SVGAGI.

This clone is a singleton in its sample. The chain recombines TRBV4-1 with TRBJ2-5; D might be TRBD1 or TRBD2, each matching 5 bases. The CDR3 is 15 residues long. CDR1 and CDR2 (germline): MGHRA, YSYEKL. V gave up 3 bases and J gave up 7 bases, with 18 bases separating them. The CDR3, as DNA: TGCGCCAGCAGCCAGGGAGAGGGGCCTTTAGGGACCCAGTACTTC. Its protein product is CASSQGEGPLGTQYF.

J is TRBJ1-4 and V is TRBV7-9; D is perhaps TRBD1 (6 bases). Deletions cut 5 bases from V and 6 bases from J, with 16 bases between. CDR3 size: 15 residues. CDR1 and CDR2 from the germline V gene are SEHNR and FQNEAQ (reference sequence). The CDR3 spells CASSRSGTWDEKLFF. For the CDR3, the DNA is TGTGCCAGCAGCCGCTCCGGGACATGGGATGAAAAACTGTTTTTT.

The chain couples TRBV5-1 to TRBJ1-1; 9 bases map to TRBD1. This CDR3 comprises 18 residues. Trimming took 4 bases from V and 1 from J; bases not matched to a gene: 14. Germline CDR1 is SGHRS and CDR2 is YFSETQ. In DNA, the CDR3 is TGCGCCAGCAGCCAACCCGCGGGACAGGGACGTGGGAACACTGAAGCTTTCTTT. Protein sequence: CASSQPAGQGRGNTEAFF.

This sequence joins TRBV5-6 and TRBJ1-1; D is possibly TRBD1 (5 bases). Per the germline V gene, CDR1 is SGHDT and CDR2 is YYEEEE. V lost 4 bases, J lost 3 bases, and 25 bases lay in between. The CDR3 sequence is 18 residues long. CDR3 coding DNA: TGTGCCAGCAGCCCCTCCTATGAGGGGCAGGGTGTGTACACTGAAGCTTTCTTT. Protein product: CASSPSYEGQGVYTEAFF.

CDR3 region: CSVEFPGTGANEKLFF. CDR3 sequence (DNA): TGCAGCGTTGAGTTCCCAGGGACAGGGGCTAATGAAAAACTGTTTTTT. V gene TRBV29-1 combines with J gene TRBJ1-4, with TRBD1 identical over 10 bases. Trimming cost V 3 bases and J 3 bases; bases outside gene matches: 7. CDR1 is SQVTM and CDR2 is ANQGSEA in the germline V gene. The CDR3 is 16 amino acids. Combining the CDR3 with reference TRBV29-1 and TRBJ1-4 gives the whole variable domain SAVISQKPSRDICQRGTSLTIQCQVDSQVTMMFWYRQQPGQSLTLIATANQGSEATYESGFVIDKFPISRPNLTFSTLTVSNMSPEDSSIYLCSVEFPGTGANEKLFFGSGTQLSVL.

In its sample, this clone was seen a few times. V and J are TRBV13 and TRBJ1-1, with D perhaps matching TRBD1 (6 bases). The CDR3 runs to 15 residues. Germline-derived CDR1 and CDR2 are PRHDT and FYEKMQ (reference sequence). The germline V and J ends were trimmed by 2 bases and 1 base, with 11 bases remaining between them. The CDR3, as DNA: TGTGCCAGCAGCTTAAACACAGGGAGGAACACTGAAGCTTTCTTT. It translates to CASSLNTGRNTEAFF.

Only a few counts were recorded for this clone. This rearrangement joins TRBV7-6 to TRBJ1-3; 9 nucleotides agree with TRBD1. CDR1 SGHVS and CDR2 FNYEAQ come from the germline V gene. The CDR3 consists of 16 residues. V was clipped by 5 bases and J by 1 base; unmatched bases: 6. The CDR3 DNA reads TGTGCCAGCAGCCAAACCGGGACAGGGTCTGGAAACACCATATATTTT. Translating it yields CASSQTGTGSGNTIYF.

V is TRBV16 and J is TRBJ2-7; 13 bases are a match to TRBD2. Trimming took 4 bases from V and 2 from J; bases not matched to a gene: 8. From germline, CDR1 is KGHSY and CDR2 FQNENV. This CDR3 has 17 amino acids. Here the CDR3 DNA reads TGTGCCAGCAGCCCTAGACTAGCGGGGGGCCAACCCTACGAGCAGTACTTC. Translated, it gives CASSPRLAGGQPYEQYF.

The rearrangement links TRBV7-9 to TRBJ1-4; the D is unclear. The CDR3 contains 14 residues. With 5 bases removed from V and 3 bases from J, the gap between germline ends came to 10 bases. Germline CDR1 reads SEHNR; CDR2 reads FQNEAQ (reference sequence). The CDR3, as DNA: TGTGCCAGCAGCCCGAGGACGGCTAATGAAAAACTGTTTTTT. Amino acid sequence: CASSPRTANEKLFF.

This clone is a singleton in its sample. V is TRBV4-1 and J is TRBJ2-6, with 7 bases aligning to TRBD2. V dropped 0 bases and J dropped 0; count of bases not matched to a gene: 2. This CDR3 is 17 amino acids long. From germline, CDR1 is MGHRA and CDR2 YSYEKL. CDR3 in amino acids: CASSQDPGGSGANVLTF. In nucleotides, the CDR3 is TGCGCCAGCAGCCAAGACCCGGGAGGCTCTGGGGCCAACGTCCTGACTTTC.

V is TRBV11-1 and J is TRBJ1-2, with D perhaps matching TRBD1 (6 bases). V was clipped by 4 bases and J by 4 bases, with 13 bases between them. From germline, CDR1 is SGHAT and CDR2 FQDESV (reference sequence). The length of the CDR3 is 14 residues. The CDR3: CASSSATGGYGYTF. CDR3 DNA: TGTGCCAGCAGCTCAGCGACAGGTGGCTATGGCTACACCTTC.

This chain connects TRBV4-1 to TRBJ1-2; TRBD1 agrees at 8 bases. V lost 3 bases and J lost 2; bases outside the gene matches: 5. CDR3 length: 15 amino acids. Per the germline V gene, CDR1 is MGHRA and CDR2 is YSYEKL. CDR3 DNA sequence: TGCGCCAGCAGCCATCGTTGGACAGGGAACTATGGCTACACCTTC. Translation gives CASSHRWTGNYGYTF.